The text below deals with one T cell receptor beta chain. Per the germline V gene, CDR1 is SNHLY and CDR2 is FYNNEI. The CDR3 runs to 16 residues. Trimming took 6 bases from V and 5 from J; bases not matched to a gene: 9. This entry belongs to a study of CD8+CD57+ T cells in acquired aplastic anemia. TCR beta VDJ combinations and CDR3 sequences were profiled from genomic DNA. TCRdb processed the reads anew with MiXCR; each CDR3 protein has one entry. The table has some 280,000 distinct CDR3 sequences, roughly three fifths seen once. Sequencing was done on a sample of sorted CD4+, CD8+, or CD8+CD57+ T cells (not recorded which) from PBMCs. The chain uses TRBV2 and TRBJ2-7, with 14 bases lining up with TRBD2. The origin of this receptor is a human donor with severe aplastic anemia or a healthy control (not recorded which). The DNA for the CDR3 is TGTGCCAGCAGCAGACTAGCGGGGGGGCCTGGTAACGAGCAGTACTTC. Encoded protein: CASSRLAGGPGNEQYF.